The 8 T cell receptor beta chains given below trace back to one sample, sequenced in a study of T-cell memory formation after mild COVID-19. TCRdb reprocessed the 5' RACE reads via MiXCR and lists one record per CDR3 protein. The data hold about 300,000 distinct CDR3 sequences, with approximately 19% observed a single time. Specimen: PBMCs or a T cell subset sorted from them (not recorded which). The receptors derive from a man between 18 and 29 years old who had mild COVID-19 (a few samples of this study predate the infection). Cell type and time point are not known.

This clonotype was seen a handful of times. This chain joins TRBV7-2 and TRBJ1-1; D unresolved. The germline CDR1 and CDR2 sequences are SGHTA and FQGNSA. The CDR3 covers 14 residues. V lost 4 bases and J 0 bases, leaving 9 bases between the germline ends. The CDR3: CASSSRALNTEAFF. CDR3 DNA sequence: TGTGCCAGCAGCTCCCGGGCGCTGAACACTGAAGCTTTCTTT.

The CDR3 protein is CASSIGTYEQYF. The CDR3 bases are TGCGCCAGCAGTATCGGCACCTACGAGCAGTACTTC. This chain joins TRBV5-1 and TRBJ2-7; the D is unclear. The germline V and J ends were trimmed by 5 bases and 2 bases, with 8 bases remaining between them. The CDR3 sequence is 12 residues long. The germline V gene encodes CDR1 SGHRS and CDR2 YFSETQ.

The rearrangement uses TRBV7-2 and TRBJ2-3; TRBD2 matches 7 bases. Germline CDR1 and CDR2: SGHTA and FQGNSA. The V and J ends lost 8 bases and 3 bases, in that order; junction bases with no gene match: 8. This CDR3 contains 14 residues. The CDR3 sequence: CASLLARGTDTQYF. CDR3 nucleotides: TGTGCCAGCCTCCTCGCGCGGGGGACAGATACGCAGTATTTT.

This clonotype was seen a handful of times. This chain connects TRBV24-1 to TRBJ2-3, with 9 nucleotides matching TRBD2. This CDR3 region has 16 residues. Losses at the gene ends were 12 bases for V and 1 base for J; bases not matched to a gene: 13. Germline-derived CDR1 and CDR2 are KGHDR and SFDVKD. This CDR3 reads CALPGTSGSCTDTQYF. The CDR3, as DNA: TGTGCCCTCCCGGGAACTAGCGGGTCCTGCACAGATACGCAGTATTTT.

V gene TRBV5-6 combines with J gene TRBJ1-5; 7 bases line up with TRBD1. The CDR3 covers 17 residues. In germline, CDR1 is SGHDT, CDR2 YYEEEE. Trimming cost V 4 bases and J 2 bases; bases outside gene matches: 12. The CDR3 DNA is TGTGCCAGCAGCCAGTACTATATGACAGGGCGCAATCAGCCCCAGCATTTT. Translated, it gives CASSQYYMTGRNQPQHF.

This clonotype has only a few counts. The gene calls are TRBV7-9 and TRBJ1-6, with a weak D call TRBD1 (5 bases). Trimming removed 4 bases from V and 6 bases from J, with 13 bases in between. This CDR3 has 15 residues. Germline-derived CDR1 and CDR2 are SEHNR and FQNEAQ (reference sequence). For the CDR3, the DNA is TGTGCCAGCAGCTCGACAGTAGGCCCTAATTCACCCCTCCACTTT. This sequence encodes CASSSTVGPNSPLHF. The whole variable domain, filled in from reference TRBV7-9 and TRBJ1-6, reads DTGVSQNPRHKITKRGQNVTFRCDPISEHNRLYWYRQTLGQGPEFLTYFQNEAQLEKSRLLSDRFSAERPKGSFSTLEIQRTEQGDSAMYLCASSSTVGPNSPLHFGNGTRLTVT.

The chain combines TRBV7-9 with TRBJ2-4; D ambiguous. This CDR3 spans 14 amino acids. V was trimmed by 1 base and J by 1 base, leaving 5 bases between them. The V gene's germline CDR1 is SEHNR and CDR2 FQNEAQ (reference sequence). The CDR3, as DNA: TGTGCCAGCAGCTTAGATGCCGCCAAAAACATTCAGTACTTC. Translation: CASSLDAAKNIQYF.

The V gene is TRBV24-1, the J gene TRBJ2-1; 7 nucleotides agree with TRBD1. The length of the CDR3 is 14 residues. With V trimmed by 6 bases and J by 5 bases, 6 bases remained unmatched. Germline values: CDR1 KGHDR, CDR2 SFDVKD. Written as DNA, the CDR3 is TGTGCCACCAGTCCCCGGGACAGCGACAATGAGCAGTTCTTC. This gives the protein CATSPRDSDNEQFF.